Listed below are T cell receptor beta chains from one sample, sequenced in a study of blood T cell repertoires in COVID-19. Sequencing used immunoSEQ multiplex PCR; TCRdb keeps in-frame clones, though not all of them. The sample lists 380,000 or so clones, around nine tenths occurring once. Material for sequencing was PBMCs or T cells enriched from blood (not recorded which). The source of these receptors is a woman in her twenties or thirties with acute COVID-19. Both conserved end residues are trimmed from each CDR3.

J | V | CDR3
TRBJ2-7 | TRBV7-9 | ASSSWTSVEQY
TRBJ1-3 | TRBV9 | ASSVQGTASGNTIY
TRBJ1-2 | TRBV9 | ASSVELGGRGGGYT
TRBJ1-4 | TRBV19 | ASSIRGQGARANEKLF
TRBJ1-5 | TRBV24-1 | ATSDFPTDQPQH
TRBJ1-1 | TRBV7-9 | ASSRGASRGTEAF
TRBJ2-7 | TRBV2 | ASSPGTGIEQY
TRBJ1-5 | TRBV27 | ASSRDRANQPQH
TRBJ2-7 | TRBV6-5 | ASSKPGTSTYEQY
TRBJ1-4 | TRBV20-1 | SAPFNEKLF
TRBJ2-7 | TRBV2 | ASREGRAYEQY
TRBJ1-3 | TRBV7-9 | ASSLGLSNRGNTIY
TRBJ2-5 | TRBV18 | ASSPITVQETQY
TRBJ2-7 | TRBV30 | AWSAQATSYEQY
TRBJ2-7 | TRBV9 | ASSVGVAGDYEQY
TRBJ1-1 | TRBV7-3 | ASRWRDPNTEAF
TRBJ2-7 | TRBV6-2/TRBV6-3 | ASSPGGDLAYEQY
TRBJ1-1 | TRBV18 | ASSPNLTPNTEAF
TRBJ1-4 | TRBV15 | ATSTGGQGGVFYEKLF
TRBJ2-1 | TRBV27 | ASSKVTFANEQF
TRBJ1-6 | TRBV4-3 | ASSQEGVSSYNSPLH
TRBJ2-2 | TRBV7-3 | ASSPWGQGAGELF
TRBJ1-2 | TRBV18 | ASSPVRASAANYGYT
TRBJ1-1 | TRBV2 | ASRDYRGHTEAF
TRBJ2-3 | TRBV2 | ASSLAGGTSTDTQY
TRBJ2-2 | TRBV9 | ASSWTGSGELF
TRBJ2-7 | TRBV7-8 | ASSLEGQGYEQY
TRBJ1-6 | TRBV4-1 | ASSQGNWGGNSPLH
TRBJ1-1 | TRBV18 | ASSGARNTEAF
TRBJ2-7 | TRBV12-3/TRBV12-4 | ASSLFTGEQY
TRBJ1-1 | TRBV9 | ASSFLDPNTEAF
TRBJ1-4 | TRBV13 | ASSLNSVRQLF
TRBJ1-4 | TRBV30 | AWSVFRDRDEKLF
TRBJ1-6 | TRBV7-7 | ASSLVQEGQYNSPLH
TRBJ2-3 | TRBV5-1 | ASSSTRSSTDTQY
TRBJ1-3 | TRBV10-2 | ATRPGLGGSGNTIY
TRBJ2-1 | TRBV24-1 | ATSDPLTRLAGYNEQF
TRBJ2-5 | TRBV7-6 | ASSFSPAVRAKETQY
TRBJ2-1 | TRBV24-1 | ATSQPGGYNEQF
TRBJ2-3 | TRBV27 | ASSGYPGTSGVSTDTQY
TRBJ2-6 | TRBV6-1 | ASSGGGFSHSGANVLT
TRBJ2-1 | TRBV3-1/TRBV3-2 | ASSQFGGGRYNEQF
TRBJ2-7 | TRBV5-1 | ASSGLAGGPYEQY
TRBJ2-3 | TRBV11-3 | ASSLGGLSDTQY
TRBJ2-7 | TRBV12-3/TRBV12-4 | ASSGLASYEQY
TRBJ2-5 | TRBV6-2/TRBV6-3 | ASSYIAAGETQY
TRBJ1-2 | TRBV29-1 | SVEEEYRDGYT
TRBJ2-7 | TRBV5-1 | ASSAAGGATGYEQY
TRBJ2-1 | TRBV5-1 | ASSFADRTSYNEQF
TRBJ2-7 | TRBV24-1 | ATSDLGTGGAYEQY
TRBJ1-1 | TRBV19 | ASRDRGFGDTEAF
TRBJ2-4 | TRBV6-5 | ASSYSMQGSKNIQY
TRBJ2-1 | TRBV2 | ASSEVGTTNNEQF
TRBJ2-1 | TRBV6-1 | ASSEEVRSYNEQF
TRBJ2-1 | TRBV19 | ASQGTNRDRNEQF